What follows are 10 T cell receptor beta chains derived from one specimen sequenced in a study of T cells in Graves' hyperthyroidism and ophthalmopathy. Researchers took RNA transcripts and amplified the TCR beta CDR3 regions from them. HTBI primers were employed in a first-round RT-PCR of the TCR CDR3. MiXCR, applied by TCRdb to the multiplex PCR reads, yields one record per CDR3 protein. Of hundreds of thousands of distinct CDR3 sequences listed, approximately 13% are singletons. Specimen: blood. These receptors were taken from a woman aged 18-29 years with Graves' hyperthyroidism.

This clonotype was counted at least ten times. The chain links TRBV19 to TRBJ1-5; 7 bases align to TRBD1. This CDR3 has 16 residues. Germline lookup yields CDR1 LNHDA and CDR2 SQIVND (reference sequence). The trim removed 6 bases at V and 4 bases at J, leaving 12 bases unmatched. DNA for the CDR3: TGTGCCAGTAGGAAGGACAGGATGTCTTGGAATCAGCCCCAGCATTTT. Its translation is CASRKDRMSWNQPQHF. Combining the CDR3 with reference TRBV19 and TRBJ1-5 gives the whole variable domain DGGITQSPKYLFRKEGQNVTLSCEQNLNHDAMYWYRQDPGQGLRLIYYSQIVNDFQKGDIAEGYSVSREKKESFPLTVTSAQKNPTAFYLCASRKDRMSWNQPQHFGDGTRLSIL.

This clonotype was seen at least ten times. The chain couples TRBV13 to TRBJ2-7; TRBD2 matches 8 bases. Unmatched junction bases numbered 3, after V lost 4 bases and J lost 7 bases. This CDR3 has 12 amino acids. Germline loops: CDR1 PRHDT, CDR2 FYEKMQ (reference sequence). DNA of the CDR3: TGTGCCAGCAGCTACATAGCGGGAGAGCAGTACTTC. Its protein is CASSYIAGEQYF. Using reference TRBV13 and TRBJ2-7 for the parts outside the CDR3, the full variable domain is AAGVIQSPRHLIKEKRETATLKCYPIPRHDTVYWYQQGPGQDPQFLISFYEKMQSDKGSIPDRFSAQQFSDYHSELNMSSLELGDSALYFCASSYIAGEQYFGPGTRLTVT.

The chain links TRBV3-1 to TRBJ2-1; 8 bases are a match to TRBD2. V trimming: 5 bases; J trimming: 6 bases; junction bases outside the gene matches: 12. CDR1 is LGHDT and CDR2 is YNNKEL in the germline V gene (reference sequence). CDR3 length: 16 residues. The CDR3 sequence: CASSSQAGAFINEQFF. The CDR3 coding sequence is TGTGCCAGCAGCTCCCAAGCGGGGGCCTTTATCAATGAGCAGTTCTTC.

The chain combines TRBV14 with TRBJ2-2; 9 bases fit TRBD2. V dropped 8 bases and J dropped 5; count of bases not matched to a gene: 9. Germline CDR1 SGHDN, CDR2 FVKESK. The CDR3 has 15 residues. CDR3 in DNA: TGTGCCAGCCGGGTTTCAGCGGGGGGAACCGGGGAGCTGTTTTTT. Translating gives CASRVSAGGTGELFF.

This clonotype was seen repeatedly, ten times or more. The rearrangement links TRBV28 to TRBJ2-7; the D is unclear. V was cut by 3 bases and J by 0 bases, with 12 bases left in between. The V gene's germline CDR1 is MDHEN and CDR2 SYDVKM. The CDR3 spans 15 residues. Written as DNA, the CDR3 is TGTGCCAGCAGTTTCTTTGACGGTAGCTCCTACGAGCAGTACTTC. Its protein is CASSFFDGSSYEQYF. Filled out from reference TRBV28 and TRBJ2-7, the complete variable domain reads DVKVTQSSRYLVKRTGEKVFLECVQDMDHENMFWYRQDPGLGLRLIYFSYDVKMKEKGDIPEGYSVSREKKERFSLILESASTNQTSMYLCASSFFDGSSYEQYFGPGTRLTVT.

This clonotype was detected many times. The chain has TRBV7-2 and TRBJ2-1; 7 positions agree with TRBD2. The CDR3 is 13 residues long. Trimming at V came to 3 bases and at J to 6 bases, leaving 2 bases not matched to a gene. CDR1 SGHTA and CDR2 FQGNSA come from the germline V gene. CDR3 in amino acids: CASSFGGSNEQFF. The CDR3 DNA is TGTGCCAGCAGCTTCGGGGGGAGCAATGAGCAGTTCTTC.

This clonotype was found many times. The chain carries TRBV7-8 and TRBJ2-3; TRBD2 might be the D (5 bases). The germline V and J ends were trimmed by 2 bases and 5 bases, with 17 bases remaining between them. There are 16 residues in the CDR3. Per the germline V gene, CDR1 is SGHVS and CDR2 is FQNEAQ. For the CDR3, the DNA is TGTGCCAGCAGCTTAAGGTTTTATAGCGAGGTAGATACGCAGTATTTT. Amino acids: CASSLRFYSEVDTQYF.

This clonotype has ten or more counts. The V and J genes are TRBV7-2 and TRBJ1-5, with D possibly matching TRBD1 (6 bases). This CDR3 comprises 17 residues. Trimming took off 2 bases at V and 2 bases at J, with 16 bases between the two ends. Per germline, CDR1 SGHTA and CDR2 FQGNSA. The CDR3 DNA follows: TGTGCCAGCAGCTTATGGAGCGGGGGCTCGGGCAATCAGCCCCAGCATTTT. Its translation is CASSLWSGGSGNQPQHF.

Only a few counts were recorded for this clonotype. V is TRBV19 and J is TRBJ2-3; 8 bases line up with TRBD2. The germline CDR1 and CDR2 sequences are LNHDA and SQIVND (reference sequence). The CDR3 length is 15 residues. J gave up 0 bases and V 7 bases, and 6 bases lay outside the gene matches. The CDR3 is CASTGLAGSTDTQYF. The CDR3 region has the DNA TGTGCCAGTACAGGGCTAGCGGGTAGCACAGATACGCAGTATTTT.

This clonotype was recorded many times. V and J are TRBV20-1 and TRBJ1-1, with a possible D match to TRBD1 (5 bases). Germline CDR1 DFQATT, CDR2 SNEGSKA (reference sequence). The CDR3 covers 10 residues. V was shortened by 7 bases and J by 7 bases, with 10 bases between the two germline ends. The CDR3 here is CSEGRVEAFF. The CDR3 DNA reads TGCAGTGAGGGGAGGGTTGAAGCTTTCTTT.